The 6 T cell receptor beta chains below come from one sample, sequenced in a study of blood T cell repertoires in COVID-19. TCRdb's copy holds only in-frame clones and misses some; the assay was immunoSEQ multiplex PCR. The sample consists of roughly 290,000 clones, under 85% of them appearing once. Sequencing was done on a sample of peripheral blood. Receptors originate from a human donor with COVID-19, enrolled during active disease. The donor label of this sample is uncertain.

Of note for this clone: The same CDR3 can be traced to other DNA sequences in this sample. The chain recombines TRBV7-3 with TRBJ2-1; the match to TRBD2 covers 10 bases. The CDR3 sequence is 15 residues long. Germline V gene data show CDR1 as SGHTA and CDR2 as FQGTGA. V shed 3 bases, J shed 3 bases, and the junction held 2 bases outside the gene matches. CDR3 sequence (DNA): TGTGCCAGCAGCTTGCTAGCGGGAGTCTACAATGAGCAGTTCTTC. Protein: CASSLLAGVYNEQFF. The full variable domain, with the rest looked up from reference TRBV7-3 and TRBJ2-1, is GAGVSQTPSNKVTEKGKYVELRCDPISGHTALYWYRQSLGQGPEFLIYFQGTGAADDSGLPNDRFFAVRPEGSVSTLKIQRTERGDSAVYLCASSLLAGVYNEQFFGPGTRLTVL.

The V and J genes are TRBV29-1 and TRBJ2-5; D remains ambiguous. The CDR3 spans 13 residues. Germline V lookup: CDR1 SQVTM, CDR2 ANQGSEA. Trimming cost V 1 base and J 0 bases, with 6 bases left between them. This CDR3 reads CSVEVTDQETQYF. The CDR3, as DNA: TGCAGCGTTGAAGTTACAGACCAAGAGACCCAGTACTTC.

The rearrangement joins TRBV7-6 to TRBJ2-5; D may be TRBD1 (5 bases). The germline gives CDR1 SGHVS, CDR2 FNYEAQ. The CDR3 extends over 12 amino acids. V lost 3 bases and J 5 bases, leaving 7 bases between the germline ends. CDR3 protein: CASSFQGETQYF. Here the CDR3 DNA reads TGTGCCAGCAGCTTTCAGGGCGAGACCCAGTACTTC.

The genes are TRBV24-1 and TRBJ1-5, with 8 bases aligning to TRBD1. The ends lost 4 bases at V and 6 bases at J; junction bases unmatched: 4. The CDR3 has 14 residues. The germline V gene has CDR1 KGHDR and CDR2 SFDVKD. DNA of the CDR3: TGTGCCACCAGTGAGTCAGGGGGCATTCAGCCCCAGCATTTT. Protein: CATSESGGIQPQHF.

In this sample, this clone turned up once. The chain recombines TRBV5-8 with TRBJ1-1; 9 nucleotides align to TRBD1. The CDR3 contains 14 residues. The V segment lost 2 bases and the J segment 11 bases; nucleotides outside the gene matches: 10. From germline, CDR1 is SGHTS and CDR2 YDEGEE. The CDR3 DNA is TGTGCCAGCAGCTTCCCGGGACAGGGAGGGGCGGCTTTCTTT. This sequence encodes CASSFPGQGGAAFF.

This clone was found once. J is TRBJ2-5 and V is TRBV5-4; 9 bases align to TRBD1. CDR3 size: 14 residues. The trim removed 3 bases at V and 2 bases at J, leaving 2 bases unmatched. From germline, CDR1 is SGHNT and CDR2 YYREEE (reference sequence). The CDR3 DNA sequence: TGTGCCAGCAGCTGGACAGGGGAACAAGAGACCCAGTACTTC. Amino acid sequence: CASSWTGEQETQYF.